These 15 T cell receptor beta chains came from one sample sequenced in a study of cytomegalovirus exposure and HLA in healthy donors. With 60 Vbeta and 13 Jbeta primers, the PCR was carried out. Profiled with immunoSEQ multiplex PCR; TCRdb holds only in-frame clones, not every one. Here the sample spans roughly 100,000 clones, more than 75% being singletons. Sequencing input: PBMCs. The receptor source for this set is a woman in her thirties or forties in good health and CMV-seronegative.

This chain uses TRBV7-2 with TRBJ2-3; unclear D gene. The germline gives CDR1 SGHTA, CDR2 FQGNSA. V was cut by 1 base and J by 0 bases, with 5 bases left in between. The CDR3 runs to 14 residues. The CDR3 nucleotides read TGTGCCAGCAGCTTAGGGGCCAGCACAGATACGCAGTATTTT. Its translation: CASSLGASTDTQYF. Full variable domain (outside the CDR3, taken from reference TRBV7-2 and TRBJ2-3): GAGVSQSPSNKVTEKGKDVELRCDPISGHTALYWYRQSLGQGLEFLIYFQGNSAPDKSGLPSDRFSAERTGGSVSTLTIQRTQQEDSAVYLCASSLGASTDTQYFGPGTRLTVL.

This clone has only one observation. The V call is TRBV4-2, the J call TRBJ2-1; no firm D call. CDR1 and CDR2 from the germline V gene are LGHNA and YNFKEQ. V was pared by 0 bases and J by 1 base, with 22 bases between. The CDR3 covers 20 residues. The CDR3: CASSQESGLSWASSYNEQFF. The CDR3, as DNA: TGTGCCAGCAGCCAAGAATCTGGGCTAAGTTGGGCGAGTTCCTACAATGAGCAGTTCTTC.

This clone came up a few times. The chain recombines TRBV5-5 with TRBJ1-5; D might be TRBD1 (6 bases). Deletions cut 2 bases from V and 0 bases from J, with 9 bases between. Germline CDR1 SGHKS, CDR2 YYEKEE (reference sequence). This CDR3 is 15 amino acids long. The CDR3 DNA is TGTGCCAGCAGCTTCGACAGGTATAGCAATCAGCCCCAGCATTTT. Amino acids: CASSFDRYSNQPQHF.

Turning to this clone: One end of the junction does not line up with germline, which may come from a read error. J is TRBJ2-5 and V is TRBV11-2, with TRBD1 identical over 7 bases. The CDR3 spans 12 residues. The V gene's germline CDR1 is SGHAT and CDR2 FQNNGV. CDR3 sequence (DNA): TGTGCCAGCAGCGGAACAGGGGAGACCCAGCACTTC. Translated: CASSGTGETQHF. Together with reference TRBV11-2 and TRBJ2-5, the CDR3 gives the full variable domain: EAGVAQSPRYKIIEKRQSVAFWCNPISGHATLYWYQQILGQGPKLLIQFQNNGVVDDSQLPKDRFSAERLKGVDSTLKIQPAKLEDSAVYLCASSGTGETQHFGPGTRLLVL.

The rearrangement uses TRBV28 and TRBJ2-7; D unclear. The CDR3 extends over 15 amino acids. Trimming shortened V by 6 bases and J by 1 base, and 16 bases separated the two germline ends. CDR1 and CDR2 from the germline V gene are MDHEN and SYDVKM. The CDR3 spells CASSLPAPNSYEQYF. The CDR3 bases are TGTGCCAGCAGCTTACCCGCGCCAAATTCCTACGAGCAGTACTTC.

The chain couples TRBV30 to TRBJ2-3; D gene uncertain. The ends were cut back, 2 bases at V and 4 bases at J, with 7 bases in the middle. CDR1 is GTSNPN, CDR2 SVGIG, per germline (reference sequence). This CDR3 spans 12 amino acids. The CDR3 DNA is TGTGCCTGGAGTAGTACGGCAGATACGCAGTATTTT. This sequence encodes CAWSSTADTQYF.

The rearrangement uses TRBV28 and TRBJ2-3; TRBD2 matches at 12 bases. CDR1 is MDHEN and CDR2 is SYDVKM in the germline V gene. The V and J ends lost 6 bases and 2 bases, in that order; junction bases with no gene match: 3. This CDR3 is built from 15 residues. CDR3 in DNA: TGTGCCAGCAGGACTAGCGGGAGTAACACAGATACGCAGTATTTT. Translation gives CASRTSGSNTDTQYF.

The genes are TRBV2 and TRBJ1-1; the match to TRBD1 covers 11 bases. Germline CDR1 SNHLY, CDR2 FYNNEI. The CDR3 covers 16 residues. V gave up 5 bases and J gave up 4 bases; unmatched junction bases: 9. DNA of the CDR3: TGTGCCAGCAGTCTAAGTGGGACAGGGGGTATCACTGAAGCTTTCTTT. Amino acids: CASSLSGTGGITEAFF. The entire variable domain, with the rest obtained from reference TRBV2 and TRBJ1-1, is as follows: EPEVTQTPSHQVTQMGQEVILRCVPISNHLYFYWYRQILGQKVEFLVSFYNNEISEKSEIFDDQFSVERPDGSNFTLKIRSTKLEDSAMYFCASSLSGTGGITEAFFGQGTRLTVV.

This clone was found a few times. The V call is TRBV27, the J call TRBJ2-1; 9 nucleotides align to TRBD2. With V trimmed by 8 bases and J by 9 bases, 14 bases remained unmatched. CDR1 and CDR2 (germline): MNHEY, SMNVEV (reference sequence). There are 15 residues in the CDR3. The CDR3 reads CASRRTSVRPGEQFF. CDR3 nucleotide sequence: TGTGCCAGCCGTCGGACTAGCGTAAGACCGGGTGAGCAGTTCTTC.

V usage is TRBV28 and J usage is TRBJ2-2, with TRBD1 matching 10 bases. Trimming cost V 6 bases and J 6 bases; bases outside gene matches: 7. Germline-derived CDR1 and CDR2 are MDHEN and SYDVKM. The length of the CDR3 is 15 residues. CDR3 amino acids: CASSLGGQGAGELFF. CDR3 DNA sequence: TGTGCCAGCAGCCTAGGAGGACAGGGGGCCGGGGAGCTGTTTTTT.

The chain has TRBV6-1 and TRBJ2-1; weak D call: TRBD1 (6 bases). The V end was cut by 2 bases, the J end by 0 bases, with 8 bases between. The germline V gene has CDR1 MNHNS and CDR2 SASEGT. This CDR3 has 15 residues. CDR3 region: CASSEPTGSYNEQFF. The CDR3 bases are TGTGCCAGCAGTGAACCGACAGGCTCCTACAATGAGCAGTTCTTC.

CDR3 residues: CAWSRGFDTEAFF. In DNA, the CDR3 is TGTGCCTGGAGTCGAGGTTTCGACACTGAAGCTTTCTTT. The V gene is TRBV30, the J gene TRBJ1-1, with D unresolved. Trimming removed 2 bases at V and 3 bases at J, with 10 bases between. Per germline, CDR1 GTSNPN and CDR2 SVGIG (reference sequence). The CDR3 sequence is 13 residues long.

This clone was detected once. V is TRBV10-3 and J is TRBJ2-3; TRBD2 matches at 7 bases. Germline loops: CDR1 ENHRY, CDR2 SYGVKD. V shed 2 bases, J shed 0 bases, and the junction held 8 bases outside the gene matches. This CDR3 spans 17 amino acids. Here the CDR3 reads CAISEPGREWSTDTQYF. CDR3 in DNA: TGTGCCATCAGTGAGCCAGGGCGGGAGTGGAGCACAGATACGCAGTATTTT.

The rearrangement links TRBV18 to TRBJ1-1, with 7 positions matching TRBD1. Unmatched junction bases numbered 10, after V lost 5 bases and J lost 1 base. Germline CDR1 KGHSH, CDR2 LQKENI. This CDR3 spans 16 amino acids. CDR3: CASSDTQGVKNTEAFF. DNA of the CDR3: TGTGCCAGCTCAGACACTCAGGGGGTAAAGAACACTGAAGCTTTCTTT.

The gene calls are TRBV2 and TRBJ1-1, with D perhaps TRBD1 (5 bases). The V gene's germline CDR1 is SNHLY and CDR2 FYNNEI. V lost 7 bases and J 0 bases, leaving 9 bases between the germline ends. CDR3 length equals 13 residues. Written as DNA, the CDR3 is TGTGCCAGCACAAGGGGAATGAACACTGAAGCTTTCTTT. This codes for CASTRGMNTEAFF.